This section outlines one T cell receptor beta chain sequence together with its context. The data were taken from a study of blood T cell repertoires in COVID-19. Individuals aged about 18 to 90 years were recruited from about two dozen US areas. In Cohort 3, a recovered donor had either two negative PCRs, clearance, or symptom resolution. Per the authors' pipeline: Researchers report that nucleated cell counts were estimated from reference gene primer amplification. The method was immunoSEQ multiplex PCR; TCRdb's version includes in-frame clones alone and lacks a portion of them. The D gene and trimming were derived from the DNA, and the V and J assignments and clone size from that table. The sample lists 200,000 to 250,000 clones, roughly 84% occurring once. V gave up 2 bases and J gave up 1 base, with 9 bases separating them. This CDR3 comprises 15 residues. Looked up from germline, CDR1 is MNHEY and CDR2 is SMNVEV (reference sequence).

The chain joins TRBV27 to TRBJ2-4; possible D gene TRBD2, 5 bases. Sequencing was performed on PBMCs or T cells enriched from blood (not recorded which). The sequence was collected from a middle-aged woman who had recovered from COVID-19. DNA of the CDR3: TGTGCCAGCAGTTTAAGAGGGAGTGCCAAAAACATTCAGTACTTC. Amino acid sequence: CASSLRGSAKNIQYF.